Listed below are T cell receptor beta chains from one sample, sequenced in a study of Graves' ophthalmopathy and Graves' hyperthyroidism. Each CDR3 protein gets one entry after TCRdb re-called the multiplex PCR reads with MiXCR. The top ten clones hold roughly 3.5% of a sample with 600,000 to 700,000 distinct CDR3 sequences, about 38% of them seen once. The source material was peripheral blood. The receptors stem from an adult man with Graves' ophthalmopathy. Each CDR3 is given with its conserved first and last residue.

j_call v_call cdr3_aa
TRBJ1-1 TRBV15 CATSRDNIIRDRGSEAFF
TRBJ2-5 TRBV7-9 CAGSPILQETQYF
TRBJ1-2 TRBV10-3 CAISESAGGEGYTF
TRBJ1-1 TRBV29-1 CSVHPRGVSYTEAFF
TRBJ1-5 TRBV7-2 CASTLTGDINQPQHF
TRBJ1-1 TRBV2 CASSGPDGTEAFF
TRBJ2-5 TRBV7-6 CASSQWGGAQETQYF
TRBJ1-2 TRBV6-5 CASSPWTGQDVYGYTF
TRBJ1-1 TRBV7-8 CASSLLASYDRFEAFF
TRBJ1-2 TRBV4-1 CASSQDLAQGVNYGYTF
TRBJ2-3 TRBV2 CASSVGQGPDTQYF
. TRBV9 CASSAGTSGDNEQFF
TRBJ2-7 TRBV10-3 CAISSREPYEQYF
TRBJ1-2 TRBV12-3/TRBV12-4 CASSLLPDSYGYTF
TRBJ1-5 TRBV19 CASSPPDPYNQPQHF
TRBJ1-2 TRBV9 CASSTEGRPIGGYTF
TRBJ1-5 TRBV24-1 CASSLGQGANQPQHF
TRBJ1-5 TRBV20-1 CSARSQGAGNQPQHF
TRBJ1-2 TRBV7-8 CASSLRRGAYGYTF
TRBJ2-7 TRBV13 CASSLRGGGYEQYF
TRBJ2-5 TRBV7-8 CASSLDGLFQETQYF
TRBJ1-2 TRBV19 CASNIDPVSNYGYTF
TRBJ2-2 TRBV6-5 CAGQSGDSTGELFF